This is a list of T cell receptor beta chains from one sample in a study of OX40 agonist ivuxolimab in advanced cancers. Using immunoSEQ multiplex PCR, the repertoire was profiled, and TCRdb retains in-frame clones only, with some absent. The sample has fewer than 55,000 clones; approximately 90% are singletons. The material was CD4+ or CD8+ T cells sorted from blood, obtained in a trial of the OX40 agonist ivuxolimab. The receptors come from an adult with an advanced solid tumor such as melanoma, head and neck, liver or kidney cancer. Each CDR3 is given with its conserved first and last residue. A D gene is named only where the DNA matches it firmly. The size field is filled for only some rows; it gives once, few, many or a size class.

CDR3 length,clone size,J gene,D gene,V gene,CDR3 protein,CDR3 DNA
19,NA,TRBJ2-5,TRBD2,TRBV9,CASSVGSVAGGPEKETQYF,TGTGCCAGCAGCGTAGGTTCGGTAGCGGGAGGGCCGGAGAAAGAGACCCAGTACTTC
16,NA,TRBJ1-1,NA,TRBV9,CASSLEAGLPITEAFF,TGTGCCAGCAGCCTAGAGGCGGGACTGCCCATTACTGAAGCTTTCTTT
16,once,TRBJ2-7,NA,TRBV7-8,CASSLESETGTYEQYF,TGTGCCAGCAGCTTAGAGTCCGAGACAGGCACCTACGAGCAGTACTTC
14,NA,TRBJ2-5,TRBD2,TRBV27,CASSLRGGQETQYF,TGTGCCAGCAGCTTGCGGGGAGGGCAGGAGACCCAGTACTTC
16,once,TRBJ1-2,NA,TRBV6-5,CASSYSISGVDYGYTF,TGTGCCAGCAGTTACTCGATTTCTGGGGTAGACTATGGCTACACCTTC
17,NA,TRBJ2-2,NA,TRBV4-1,CASSPLDGQPSTGELFF,TGCGCCAGCAGCCCTCTTGACGGACAACCTAGCACCGGGGAGCTGTTTTTT
16,NA,TRBJ2-7,NA,TRBV4-1,CASSQVGQGGYYEQYF,TGCGCCAGCAGCCAAGTGGGCCAGGGGGGGTACTACGAGCAGTACTTC
15,NA,TRBJ2-1,NA,TRBV6-5,CASSIGQSSYNEQFF,TGTGCCAGCAGTATCGGACAGAGCTCCTACAATGAGCAGTTCTTC
18,NA,TRBJ1-1,NA,TRBV11-2,CASSLDRPGAYMNTEAFF,TGTGCCAGCAGCTTAGATCGCCCAGGGGCTTACATGAACACTGAAGCTTTCTTT
18,NA,TRBJ2-1,NA,TRBV13,CASSFDGTTNRGHNEQFF,TGTGCCAGCAGCTTTGACGGGACTACCAATCGGGGGCACAATGAGCAGTTCTTC
16,NA,TRBJ2-3,NA,TRBV10-3,CAISERLAVSTDTQYF,TGTGCCATCAGTGAGCGGTTAGCGGTTAGCACAGATACGCAGTATTTT
16,NA,TRBJ2-7,NA,TRBV4-3,CASSQDRTADLFEQYF,TGCGCCAGCAGCCAAGATAGGACCGCGGATTTGTTCGAGCAGTACTTC
18,NA,TRBJ1-4,TRBD1,TRBV15,CATSRAPQGDRSNEKLFF,TGTGCCACCAGCAGAGCGCCCCAGGGGGATCGTAGTAATGAAAAACTGTTTTTT
15,once,TRBJ2-7,NA,TRBV9,CASSVAEGAFYEQYF,TGTGCCAGCAGCGTAGCGGAGGGGGCCTTCTACGAGCAGTACTTC
13,NA,TRBJ2-1,NA,TRBV10-3,CAITEGEPNEQFF,TGTGCCATCACGGAGGGGGAACCCAATGAGCAGTTCTTC
13,NA,TRBJ1-1,NA,TRBV4-3,CASSQDINTEAFF,TGCGCCAGCAGCCAAGATATAAACACTGAAGCTTTCTTT
15,once,TRBJ1-6,NA,TRBV4-3,CASSQDPGGNSPLHF,TGCGCCAGCAGCCAAGATCCTGGGGGTAATTCACCCCTCCACTTT
18,NA,TRBJ2-5,NA,TRBV7-9,CAIPLREVETGITETQYF,TGTGCCATCCCACTTAGGGAGGTGGAGACAGGGATAACAGAGACCCAGTACTTC
14,NA,TRBJ1-5,NA,TRBV27,CASSISLSNQPQHF,TGTGCCAGCAGTATAAGCCTAAGCAATCAGCCCCAGCATTTT
14,once,TRBJ1-5,NA,TRBV4-3,CASSQDNRQDHQHF,TGCGCCAGCAGCCAAGATAACCGCCAGGATCACCAGCATTTT
14,NA,TRBJ2-5,NA,TRBV27,CASSLWSLAETQYF,TGTGCCAGCAGTTTATGGTCTTTAGCAGAGACCCAGTACTTC
16,NA,TRBJ2-1,NA,TRBV13,CASSPEGEVLHNEQFF,TGTGCCAGCAGCCCGGAGGGGGAGGTGTTGCACAATGAGCAGTTCTTC
14,NA,TRBJ1-2,NA,TRBV27,CASSRDGDLYGYTF,TGTGCCAGCAGTCGCGACGGCGACCTCTATGGCTACACCTTC
15,NA,TRBJ1-1,NA,TRBV13,CASRPTGELYTEAFF,TGTGCCAGCAGACCAACGGGGGAATTGTACACTGAAGCTTTCTTT
14,NA,TRBJ2-5,NA,TRBV7-6,CASSFGPLGETQYF,TGTGCCAGCAGCTTTGGGCCCTTGGGGGAGACCCAGTACTTC
13,NA,TRBJ1-4,NA,TRBV18,CASSGATNEKLFF,TGTGCCAGCTCAGGGGCAACTAATGAAAAACTGTTTTTT
12,NA,TRBJ1-5,NA,TRBV29-1,CSAGEADQPQHF,TGCAGCGCAGGGGAAGCGGATCAGCCCCAGCATTTT
14,few,TRBJ2-3,NA,TRBV14,CASSQVPSPDTQYF,TGTGCCAGCAGCCAAGTTCCTAGCCCAGATACGCAGTATTTT
13,NA,TRBJ1-1,NA,TRBV27,CASSAASLAEAFF,TGTGCCAGCAGTGCCGCCTCATTAGCTGAAGCTTTCTTT
15,NA,TRBJ1-4,TRBD1,TRBV5-6,CASSLEQGRREKLFF,TGTGCCAGCAGCTTGGAACAGGGGAGGAGGGAAAAACTGTTTTTT
14,NA,TRBJ2-7,TRBD2,TRBV25-1,CASSELTSGPEQYF,TGTGCCAGCAGTGAATTAACTAGCGGCCCTGAGCAGTACTTC
11,NA,TRBJ2-7,TRBD2,TRBV30,CAWTGGYEQYF,TGTGCCTGGACGGGGGGATACGAGCAGTACTTC
14,NA,TRBJ1-2,TRBD1,TRBV10-2,CASGGRQGNYGYTF,TGCGCCAGCGGAGGGAGACAGGGCAACTATGGCTACACCTTC
14,NA,TRBJ1-1,NA,TRBV6-5,CASSPAASYTEAFF,TGTGCCAGCAGCCCCGCAGCAAGCTACACTGAAGCTTTCTTT
15,NA,TRBJ1-3,NA,TRBV4-3,CASSQDGVIANTIYF,TGCGCCAGCAGCCAAGATGGGGTTATAGCGAACACCATATATTTT
14,few,TRBJ2-5,NA,TRBV9,CASSVEGRPETQYF,TGTGCCAGCAGCGTAGAAGGGAGGCCGGAGACCCAGTACTTC
14,few,TRBJ1-2,TRBD1,TRBV19,CASSHRGPVYGYTF,TGTGCCAGTAGTCATAGGGGGCCGGTCTATGGCTACACCTTC
12,NA,TRBJ1-2,TRBD1,TRBV5-1,CASSLQGSGYTF,TGCGCCAGCAGCTTACAGGGGAGCGGCTACACCTTC
15,NA,TRBJ2-3,NA,TRBV7-8,CASSFQDPVPDTQYF,TGTGCCAGCAGCTTCCAAGACCCGGTTCCAGATACGCAGTATTTT
15,NA,TRBJ2-7,TRBD2,TRBV5-6,CASSLGGLAGDEQYF,TGTGCCAGCAGCTTGGGGGGACTAGCCGGGGACGAGCAGTACTTC
15,NA,TRBJ1-1,NA,TRBV7-4,CASSFVAGRGTEAFF,TGTGCCAGCAGCTTCGTCGCAGGGAGGGGGACTGAAGCTTTCTTT
16,NA,TRBJ2-3,TRBD2,TRBV7-3,CASSRPRSGGTDTQYF,TGTGCCAGCAGCCGTCCTAGAAGCGGGGGCACAGATACGCAGTATTTT
14,NA,TRBJ2-1,TRBD1,TRBV9,CASSAGTGDNEQFF,TGTGCCAGCAGCGCCGGGACAGGGGACAATGAGCAGTTCTTC
13,NA,TRBJ1-1,NA,TRBV7-3,CASSLGGATEAFF,TGTGCCAGCAGCTTAGGGGGGGCGACTGAAGCTTTCTTT
13,NA,TRBJ2-7,NA,TRBV7-6,CACSSRQSGEQYF,TGTGCCTGCAGCTCCAGACAGAGCGGCGAGCAGTACTTC
11,few,TRBJ2-1,NA,TRBV14,CASSLNHEQFF,TGTGCCAGCAGCCTTAACCATGAGCAGTTCTTC
14,NA,TRBJ2-3,NA,TRBV6-5,CASSSYDRSDTQYF,TGTGCCAGCAGTTCCTATGACCGGTCGGATACGCAGTATTTT
18,NA,TRBJ2-6,TRBD1,TRBV28,CASKNGDRHLTGANVLTF,TGTGCCAGCAAAAACGGGGACAGGCATTTAACCGGGGCCAACGTCCTGACTTTC
15,NA,TRBJ2-3,NA,TRBV13,CASSPGLRPIDTQYF,TGTGCCAGCAGTCCGGGACTGCGACCGATAGATACGCAGTATTTT
16,NA,TRBJ2-7,TRBD1,TRBV27,CASAKLQTGGIYEQYF,TGTGCCAGCGCTAAACTCCAGACAGGGGGAATCTACGAGCAGTACTTC
14,NA,TRBJ1-1,NA,TRBV28,CASSSTRRNTEAFF,TGTGCCAGCAGCTCAACCCGGAGGAACACTGAAGCTTTCTTT
12,NA,TRBJ1-1,NA,TRBV19,CASSIGRGEAFF,TGTGCCAGTAGTATAGGCCGGGGGGAAGCTTTCTTT
15,few,TRBJ2-7,TRBD2,TRBV5-4,CASTTSGTSPNEQYF,TGTGCCAGCACCACGTCCGGGACTAGTCCCAACGAGCAGTACTTC
16,NA,TRBJ1-4,TRBD1,TRBV5-1,CASSPGQGGTNEKLFF,TGCGCCAGCAGCCCTGGACAGGGGGGGACTAATGAAAAACTGTTTTTT
17,NA,TRBJ1-5,NA,TRBV5-8,CASSLPQHRRGNQPQHF,TGTGCCAGCAGCTTGCCTCAGCACCGACGGGGCAATCAGCCCCAGCATTTT